This is a list of T cell receptor beta chains from one sample in a study of response to subunit inactivated influenza vaccine. MiXCR, run by TCRdb on the RT-PCR reads, gives a single entry per CDR3 protein. The sample carries about 830,000 distinct CDR3 sequences, about 18% recorded once. This material consisted of PBMCs from blood, taken 5 to 6 days after vaccination. The receptors were gathered from a man aged 50-60 years who received an inactivated influenza vaccine. CDR3s include the opening cysteine and the closing phenylalanine or tryptophan. D genes are given only for firm matches.

v_call | d_call | cdr3_length | cdr3_aa
TRBV7-2 | . | 14 | CASSFPSSSNEQFF
TRBV20-1 | TRBD1 | 17 | CSVNSGTGGSRNQPQHF
TRBV15 | TRBD1 | 15 | CATSSLGQGSYEQYF
TRBV5-1 | . | 12 | CASTAGNSPLHF
TRBV5-5 | . | 14 | CASSLASYGGELFF
TRBV25-1 | TRBD2 | 16 | CASSESTSGRASEQYF
TRBV5-5 | . | 12 | CASSETHLGLFF
TRBV10-3 | . | 16 | CAISVGEADGHNEQFF
TRBV10-3 | . | 13 | CAISESGSYEQYF
TRBV27 | TRBD2 | 16 | CASSYIAGGDNNEQFF
TRBV9 | . | 14 | CASSVGAPNTEAFF
TRBV7-2 | . | 14 | CASSSRLTSETQYF
TRBV5-1 | TRBD2 | 16 | CASSLVPGLAINEQFF
TRBV12-3/TRBV12-4 | . | 15 | CASSRPGRGRETQYF